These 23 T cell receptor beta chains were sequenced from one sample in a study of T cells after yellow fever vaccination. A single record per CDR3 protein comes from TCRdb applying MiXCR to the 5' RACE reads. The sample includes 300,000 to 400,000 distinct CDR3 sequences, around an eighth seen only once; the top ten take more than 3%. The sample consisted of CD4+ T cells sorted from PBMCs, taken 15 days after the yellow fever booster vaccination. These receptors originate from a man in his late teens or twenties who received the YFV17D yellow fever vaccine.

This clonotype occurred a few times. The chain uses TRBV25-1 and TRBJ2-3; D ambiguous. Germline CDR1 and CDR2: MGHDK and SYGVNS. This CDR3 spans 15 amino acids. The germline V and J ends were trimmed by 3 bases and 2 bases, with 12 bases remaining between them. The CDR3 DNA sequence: TGTGCCAGCAGTGACCGACACATGTTCACAGATACGCAGTATTTT. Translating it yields CASSDRHMFTDTQYF.

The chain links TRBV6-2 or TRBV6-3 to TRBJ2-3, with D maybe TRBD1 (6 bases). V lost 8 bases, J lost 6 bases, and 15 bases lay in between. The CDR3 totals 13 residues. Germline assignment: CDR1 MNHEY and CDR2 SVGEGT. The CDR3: CASCGHREDTQYF. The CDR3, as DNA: TGTGCCAGCTGCGGGCACAGGGAGGATACGCAGTATTTT.

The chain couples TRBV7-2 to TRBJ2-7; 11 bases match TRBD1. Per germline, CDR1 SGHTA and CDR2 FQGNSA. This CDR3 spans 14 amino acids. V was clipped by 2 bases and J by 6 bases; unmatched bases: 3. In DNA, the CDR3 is TGTGCCAGCAGCTTACAGGACAGGGGGCTCGAGCAGTACTTC. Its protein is CASSLQDRGLEQYF.

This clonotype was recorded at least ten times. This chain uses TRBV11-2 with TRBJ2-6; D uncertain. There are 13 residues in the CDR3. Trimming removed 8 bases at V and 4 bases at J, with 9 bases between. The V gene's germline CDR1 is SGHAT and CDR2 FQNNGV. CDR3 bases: TGTGCCAGCCGAGCAACCGGGGCCAACGTCCTGACTTTC. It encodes CASRATGANVLTF. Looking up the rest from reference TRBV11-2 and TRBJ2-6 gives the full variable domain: EAGVAQSPRYKIIEKRQSVAFWCNPISGHATLYWYQQILGQGPKLLIQFQNNGVVDDSQLPKDRFSAERLKGVDSTLKIQPAKLEDSAVYLCASRATGANVLTFGAGSRLTVL.

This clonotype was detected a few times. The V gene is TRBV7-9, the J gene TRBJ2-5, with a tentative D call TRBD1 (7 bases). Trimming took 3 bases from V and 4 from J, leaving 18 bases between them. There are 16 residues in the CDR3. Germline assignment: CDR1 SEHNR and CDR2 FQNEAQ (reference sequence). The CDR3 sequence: CASSFGGTEPRETQYF. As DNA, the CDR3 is TGTGCCAGCAGCTTTGGGGGGACAGAGCCTCGAGAGACCCAGTACTTC.

CDR3 residues: CAISGVAADQETQYF. CDR3 in DNA: TGTGCCATCAGTGGGGTAGCGGCCGACCAAGAGACCCAGTACTTC. V gene TRBV10-3 combines with J gene TRBJ2-5; a weak D match, TRBD2 (6 bases). The CDR3 length is 15 residues. Germline CDR1 and CDR2: ENHRY and SYGVKD. Trimming took 4 bases from V and 0 from J, leaving 12 bases between them.

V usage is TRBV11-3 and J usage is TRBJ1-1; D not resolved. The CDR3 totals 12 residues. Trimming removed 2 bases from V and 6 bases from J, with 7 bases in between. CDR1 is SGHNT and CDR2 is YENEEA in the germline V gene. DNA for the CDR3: TGTGCCAGCAGCTTACAAAACCCTGAAGCTTTCTTT. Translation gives CASSLQNPEAFF.

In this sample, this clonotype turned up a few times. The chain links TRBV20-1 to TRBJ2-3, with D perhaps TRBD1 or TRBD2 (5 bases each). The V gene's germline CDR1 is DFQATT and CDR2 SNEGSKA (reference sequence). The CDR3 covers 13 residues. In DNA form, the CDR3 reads TGCAGGGGGGTTCTGGGTAGCACAGATACGCAGTATTTT. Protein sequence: CRGVLGSTDTQYF.

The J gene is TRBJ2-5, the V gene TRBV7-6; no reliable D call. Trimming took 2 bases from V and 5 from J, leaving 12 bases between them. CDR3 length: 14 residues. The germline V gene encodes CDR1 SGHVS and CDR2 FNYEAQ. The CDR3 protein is CASSLSAGWETQYF. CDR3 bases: TGTGCCAGCAGCTTATCGGCTGGCTGGGAGACCCAGTACTTC.

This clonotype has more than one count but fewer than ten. The chain's CDR3 is CATSGGAGAKDTQYF. CDR3 DNA: TGTGCCACCAGTGGGGGCGCGGGGGCGAAAGATACGCAGTATTTT. The chain is built from TRBV24-1 and TRBJ2-3; possible D gene TRBD2, 7 bases. Trimming removed 5 bases at V and 5 bases at J, with 16 bases between. Germline CDR1 KGHDR, CDR2 SFDVKD. The CDR3 is 15 amino acids.

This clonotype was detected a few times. The CDR3 protein is CASSPAQGGYTF. CDR3 sequence (DNA): TGTGCCAGCTCACCAGCCCAAGGGGGCTACACCTTC. The V call is TRBV18, the J call TRBJ1-2; D is ambiguous. V was pared by 2 bases and J by 8 bases, with 9 bases between. This CDR3 spans 12 amino acids. In germline, CDR1 is KGHSH, CDR2 LQKENI. Full variable domain (remainder filled in from reference TRBV18 and TRBJ1-2): NAGVMQNPRHLVRRRGQEARLRCSPMKGHSHVYWYRQLPEEGLKFMVYLQKENIIDESGMPKERFSAEFPKEGPSILRIQQVVRGDSAAYFCASSPAQGGYTFGSGTRLTVV.

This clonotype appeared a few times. The CDR3: CASTGSGRQRTF. CDR3 in DNA: TGTGCCAGCACGGGATCGGGCCGGCAGCGGACCTTC. The chain couples TRBV6-6 to TRBJ1-2, with D unresolved. Germline V gives CDR1 MNHNY, CDR2 SVGAGI (reference sequence). There are 12 residues in the CDR3. V shed 7 bases and J shed 14 bases, with 20 bases lying between them.

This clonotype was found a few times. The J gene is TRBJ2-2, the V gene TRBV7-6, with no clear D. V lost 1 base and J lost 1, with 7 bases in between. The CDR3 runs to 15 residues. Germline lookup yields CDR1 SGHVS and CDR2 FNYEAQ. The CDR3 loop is CASSLVFGNTGELFF. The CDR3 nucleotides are TGTGCCAGCAGCTTAGTCTTCGGGAACACCGGGGAGCTGTTTTTT.

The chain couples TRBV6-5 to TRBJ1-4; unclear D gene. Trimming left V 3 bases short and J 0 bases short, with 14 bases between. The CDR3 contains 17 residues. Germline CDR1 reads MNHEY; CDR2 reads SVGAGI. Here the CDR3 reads CASSYGGPPATNEKLFF. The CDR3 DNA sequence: TGTGCCAGCAGTTATGGTGGACCACCTGCAACTAATGAAAAACTGTTTTTT.

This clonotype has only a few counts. The CDR3 DNA follows: TGTGCCAGCAGTCCCCACAGGGGTCATCAGCCCCAGCATTTT. Residues: CASSPHRGHQPQHF. The chain has TRBV6-6 and TRBJ1-5, with TRBD1 matching over 7 bases. Unmatched junction bases numbered 6, after V lost 5 bases and J lost 5 bases. This CDR3 is 14 amino acids long. CDR1 MNHNY and CDR2 SVGAGI come from the germline V gene (reference sequence).

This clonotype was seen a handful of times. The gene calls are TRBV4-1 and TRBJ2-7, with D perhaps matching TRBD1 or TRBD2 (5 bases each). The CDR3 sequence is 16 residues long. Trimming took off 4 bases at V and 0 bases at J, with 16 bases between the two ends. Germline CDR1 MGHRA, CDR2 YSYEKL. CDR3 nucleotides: TGCGCCAGCAGCCCCCATCCTCGGGACGGCTCCTACGAGCAGTACTTC. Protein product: CASSPHPRDGSYEQYF.

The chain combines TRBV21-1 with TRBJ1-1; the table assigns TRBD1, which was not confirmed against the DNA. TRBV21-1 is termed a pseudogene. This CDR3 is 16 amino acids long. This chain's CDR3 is CASSQTEQGAGTEAFF. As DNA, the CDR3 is TGTGCCAGCAGCCAAACCGAACAGGGGGCCGGTACTGAAGCTTTCTTT.

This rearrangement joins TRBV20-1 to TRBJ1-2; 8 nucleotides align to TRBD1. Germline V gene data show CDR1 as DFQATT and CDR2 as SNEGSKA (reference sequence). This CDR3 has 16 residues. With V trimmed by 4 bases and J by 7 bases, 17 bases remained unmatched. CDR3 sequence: CSAINLTGARGTGYTF. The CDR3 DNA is TGCAGTGCTATAAACTTGACAGGGGCCCGGGGTACTGGCTACACCTTC.

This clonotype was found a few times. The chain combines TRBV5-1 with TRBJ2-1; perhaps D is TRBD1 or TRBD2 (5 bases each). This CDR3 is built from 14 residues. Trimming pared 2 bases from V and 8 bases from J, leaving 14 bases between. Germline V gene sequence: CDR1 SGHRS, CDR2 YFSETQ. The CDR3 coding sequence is TGCGCCAGCAGCTTATTGGGAGTGGGGGATGAGCAGTTCTTC. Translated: CASSLLGVGDEQFF.

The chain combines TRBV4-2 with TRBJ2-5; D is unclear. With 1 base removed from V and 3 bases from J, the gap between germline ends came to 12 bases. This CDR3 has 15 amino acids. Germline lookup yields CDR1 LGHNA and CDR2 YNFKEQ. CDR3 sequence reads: CASSQVWGSKETQYF. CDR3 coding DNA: TGTGCCAGCAGCCAAGTGTGGGGTAGTAAAGAGACCCAGTACTTC.

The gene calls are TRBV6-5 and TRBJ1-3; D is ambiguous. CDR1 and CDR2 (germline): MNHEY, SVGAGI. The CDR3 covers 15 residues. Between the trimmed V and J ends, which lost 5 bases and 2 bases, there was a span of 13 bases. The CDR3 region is CASSTKRHPGNTIYF. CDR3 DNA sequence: TGTGCCAGCAGTACCAAGAGGCACCCTGGAAACACCATATATTTT.

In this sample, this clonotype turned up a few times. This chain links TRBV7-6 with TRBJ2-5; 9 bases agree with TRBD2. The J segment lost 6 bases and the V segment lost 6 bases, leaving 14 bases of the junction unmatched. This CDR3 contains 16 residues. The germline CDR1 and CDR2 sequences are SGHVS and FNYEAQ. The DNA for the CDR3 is TGTGCCAGCAGACGAACTTACGGCGGGGGGGTCCAGACCCAGTACTTC. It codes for CASRRTYGGGVQTQYF.

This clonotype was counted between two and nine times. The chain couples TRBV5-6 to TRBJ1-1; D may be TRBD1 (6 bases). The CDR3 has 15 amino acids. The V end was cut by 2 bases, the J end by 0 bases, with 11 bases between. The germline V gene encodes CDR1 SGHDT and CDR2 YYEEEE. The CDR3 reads CASSLRRGMNTEAFF. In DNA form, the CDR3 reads TGTGCCAGCAGCTTAAGGAGGGGGATGAACACTGAAGCTTTCTTT.